This TCR beta chain was documented in a study of OX40 agonist ivuxolimab in advanced cancers. Study background: A diagnosis of hepatocellular carcinoma, melanoma, renal cell or head and neck cancer was present in dose-escalation patients.

Exclusion of a patient followed from autoimmune disease history or systemic immunosuppression. The timepoints at which blood was sampled were baseline, cycle 4 day 1, and cycle 7 day 1. This table comes from immunoSEQ multiplex PCR, and its TCRdb copy is limited to in-frame clones, with some not included. The sample includes 30,000 to 40,000 clones, roughly 80% seen only once; the top ten take 2% to 3%. Trimming removed 8 bases from V and 3 bases from J, with 11 bases in between. The CDR3 spans 14 residues. Germline CDR1 is LGHNA and CDR2 is YNFKEQ. The clonotype was recovered from an adult with an advanced solid tumor such as melanoma, head and neck, liver or kidney cancer. Source: CD4+ or CD8+ T cells sorted from blood, taken in a trial of the OX40 agonist ivuxolimab. The chain links TRBV4-2 to TRBJ1-6; D is ambiguous. Here the CDR3 reads CASAEGDYNSPLHF. The CDR3 nucleotides are TGTGCCAGCGCTGAAGGAGACTATAATTCACCCCTCCACTTT.